This T cell receptor (beta chain) stems from a study of cytomegalovirus exposure and HLA in healthy donors. Study summary: The 120 validation repertoires matched the roughly 650 first-cohort repertoires in platform, a later analysis reported. Study-level points and caveats: Most TCR sequences were seen very rarely across donors, but some public TCRs occurred in many. Around 160 TCR beta chains were listed as cytomegalovirus-associated.

A word on this clone: Its antigen is unknown.

The donors were part of the approximately 120-subject validation cohort, which stood apart from the approximately 700-subject first cohort. Data came from immunoSEQ multiplex PCR; TCRdb stores just in-frame clones and leaves some out. The table includes about 130,000 clones, about 88% detected once. Sequencing input: PBMCs. This receptor was taken from a woman aged 18-35 years in good health and CMV-seropositive.

The chain's CDR3 is CAWRETGKEKPQHF. CDR3 in DNA: TGTGCCTGGAGGGAAACCGGGAAGGAAAAGCCCCAGCATTTT. The V and J genes are TRBV30 and TRBJ1-5; D is uncertain. The CDR3 totals 14 residues. Per germline, CDR1 GTSNPN and CDR2 SVGIG (reference sequence). V was pared by 3 bases and J by 8 bases, with 17 bases between.